A selection of T cell receptor beta chains follows, all from one sample in a study of T cell repertoires in cytomegalovirus infection. TCRdb itself ran the reads through MiXCR, one entry per CDR3 protein. The repertoire consists of hundreds of thousands of distinct CDR3 sequences, with about 17% occurring once and the leading ten covering more than 10%. The sequenced material came from PBMCs. Receptors originate from a human donor in good health (CMV status not recorded). Some clones in this sample may be carry-over from other donors' samples. Each CDR3 is given without its conserved first and last residue. Fields, in order: V gene, D gene, J gene, CDR3 length, CDR3 protein. The D gene is left open where the match is weak.

TRBV6-5	.	TRBJ1-2	10	ASSSDPFGYT
TRBV20-1	.	TRBJ1-1	9	SAGRTTEAF
TRBV10-3	.	TRBJ2-3	12	AISGRESTDTQY
TRBV28	.	TRBJ2-5	11	ASSLIGQQTQY
TRBV6-6	.	TRBJ2-3	12	ASSYAQLGDTQY
TRBV19	.	TRBJ1-6	10	AVPGVNSPLH
TRBV27	.	TRBJ2-5	14	ASSFFGEGAKATQY
TRBV18	TRBD1	TRBJ1-5	13	ASSPTGWSNQPQH
TRBV6-1	.	TRBJ1-2	11	ASSETQDYGYT
TRBV7-8	.	TRBJ1-6	15	ASSLDVGEVMASPLH
TRBV10-3	.	TRBJ1-1	12	AISEGQAVAEAF
TRBV19	TRBD1	TRBJ1-6	17	ASSIDLRTGAKGNSPLH
TRBV10-3	TRBD1	TRBJ1-6	13	AISDPGQGNSPLH
TRBV12-3/TRBV12-4	.	TRBJ1-2	10	ASSLSVYGYT
TRBV2	.	TRBJ2-7	10	ASTGSGYEQY
TRBV7-2	TRBD1	TRBJ1-2	12	ASSLTGDNYGYT
TRBV7-2	TRBD2	TRBJ2-7	13	ASSIGLAGAYEQY
TRBV20-1	.	TRBJ1-5	16	SARALGRKPDSNQPQH
TRBV28	.	TRBJ1-4	13	ASSSSGVGDEKLF
TRBV7-2	.	TRBJ2-1	10	ASSLVSGEQF
TRBV4-1	.	TRBJ2-7	11	ASSQGLGYEQY
TRBV9	.	TRBJ2-1	10	ASSVNYNEQF
TRBV27	TRBD1	TRBJ1-6	12	ASTLGQDNSPLH
TRBV7-9	.	TRBJ2-2	12	ASSLGDLSGELF
TRBV5-4	TRBD1	TRBJ1-1	12	ASSSTDRGPEAF
TRBV4-1	.	TRBJ1-6	11	ASSQSRGSPLH
TRBV29-1	TRBD1	TRBJ2-1	10	SVGDRYNEQF
TRBV6-1	.	TRBJ2-7	12	ASSSEGPSYEQY
TRBV7-9	.	TRBJ1-4	13	ASSVRSTTNEKLF
TRBV6-1	.	TRBJ1-1	14	ASTGGSNYWNTEAF
TRBV27	.	TRBJ2-2	13	ASTGPAYTTGELF
TRBV12-3/TRBV12-4	.	TRBJ1-2	11	ASSLYGGYGYT
TRBV28	.	TRBJ2-7	13	ASSPEGVLSYEQY
TRBV6-2/TRBV6-3	.	TRBJ1-5	12	ASSAGNSNQPQH
TRBV20-1	.	TRBJ1-5	12	SVKAGSSNQPQH
TRBV28	.	TRBJ2-7	11	ASSWAGAYEQY
TRBV20-1	.	TRBJ2-6	13	SASGSGFGANVLT
TRBV19	.	TRBJ2-1	12	ASSMGGDYNEQF
TRBV7-2	TRBD2	TRBJ2-3	14	ASSPVRLAGANTQY
TRBV7-2	.	TRBJ1-4	13	ASSSQRTVNEKLF
TRBV11-1	.	TRBJ2-7	12	ASSRGTPAYEQY
TRBV10-3	.	TRBJ1-4	11	AIKDTAYEKLF